This T cell receptor (beta chain) was recovered during a study of identical twins. This clonotype has more than one count but fewer than ten. Its specificity is not known. It was template switching that added a universal primer site, and there were unique molecular identifiers on the cDNA. One entry per CDR3 protein results from TCRdb running MiXCR on the 5' RACE reads. Counted here are 650,000 to 750,000 distinct CDR3 sequences, 20% to 25% occurring once; the ten biggest clones make up 4.3%. Whole-study findings and limits: Whereas memory repertoires showed no such difference, abundant cord blood beta clonotypes carried fewer insertions.

The trim removed 4 bases at V and 6 bases at J, leaving 8 bases unmatched. The CDR3 contains 15 residues. Germline V gene data show CDR1 as SGHRS and CDR2 as YFSETQ. These same data were also listed under a study on T cells expressing NK-cell markers. That work states: Eight donors were sequenced, seven testing HCMV-seropositive and one testing seronegative. Sorting in several experiments was restricted by an anti-gamma-delta TCR antibody to alpha-beta TCR T cells.

The chain has TRBV5-1 and TRBJ2-2; 8 nucleotides align to TRBD2. The clonotype comes from a woman under 30 in good health. Sequencing used PBMCs. This chain's CDR3 is CASSPGLVSAGELFF. The DNA for the CDR3 is TGCGCCAGCAGCCCGGGACTAGTTTCCGCCGGGGAGCTGTTTTTT.